This record covers a single T cell receptor (beta chain). What it recognizes is unknown. The entry originates in a study of shared clonotypes between healthy human individuals. Looking at the study overall: Each donor's CD4 naive and CD4 memory cells filled three plates apiece, CD8 naive two, and CD8 memory one. Overall study results and limits: Among donors, clonotype sharing was expected to be affected by sequencing depth. A generally larger estimated richness was seen in naive subsets than in memory subsets.

Samples underwent the assay at deep level. Here immunoSEQ multiplex PCR was the method, and the copy in TCRdb shows in-frame clones only, minus some. The sample lists just over 2,000,000 clones, just under 95% occurring once. Looked up from germline, CDR1 is SNHLY and CDR2 is FYNNEI. The V end lost 11 bases, the J end lost 5 bases, and 18 bases lay between the germline ends. The CDR3 is 13 amino acids. The naive CD8 population came from CD45RO-negative cells selected for CCR7, without terminally differentiated effector memory CD45RA+ cells. Input material: naive CD8+ T cells sorted from blood. The source of this sequence is a man aged 18 to 29 in good health. The gene calls are TRBV2 and TRBJ2-5; unclear D gene. CDR3 in DNA: TGTGCCCACGAGCCAGGTTTGGTTGAGACCCAGTACTTC. Translated: CAHEPGLVETQYF.